Listed below are T cell receptor beta chains from one sample, sequenced in a study of T cells in Graves' hyperthyroidism and ophthalmopathy. MiXCR, run by TCRdb on the multiplex PCR reads, gives a single entry per CDR3 protein. The sample carries about 350,000 distinct CDR3 sequences, 15% to 20% recorded once. Material for sequencing was blood. The receptors stem from a woman aged 40 to 50 with Graves' ophthalmopathy. CDR3s include the opening cysteine and the closing phenylalanine or tryptophan. A D gene is named only where the DNA matches it firmly. The size field is filled for only some rows; it gives once, few, many or a size class.

>many|.|TRBJ1-1|TRBV5-1
CASSLMQATEAFF
TGCGCCAGCAGCTTGATGCAGGCTACTGAAGCTTTCTTT
>.|.|TRBJ2-7|TRBV6-2/TRBV6-3
CASSDPGQSYEQYF
TGTGCCAGCAGTGACCCCGGACAGTCATACGAGCAGTACTTC
>.|.|TRBJ2-7|TRBV28
CASKTAYEQYF
TGTGCCAGCAAAACAGCCTACGAGCAGTACTTC
>many|.|TRBJ1-2|TRBV4-1
CASSHPDVGLEGYTF
TGCGCCAGCAGCCATCCGGACGTGGGACTAGAGGGCTACACCTTC
>many|.|TRBJ1-1|TRBV6-2/TRBV6-3
CASRTGSRMNTEAFF
TGTGCCAGCAGGACGGGTTCACGGATGAACACTGAAGCTTTCTTT
>many|TRBD2|TRBJ2-7|TRBV12-3/TRBV12-4
CASGWSGSSYEQYF
TGTGCCAGCGGATGGAGCGGGAGCTCCTACGAGCAGTACTTC
>.|TRBD1|TRBJ1-1|TRBV5-1
CASSGQTGGTEAFF
TGCGCCAGCAGCGGACAGACAGGGGGGACTGAAGCTTTCTTT
>many|TRBD1|TRBJ1-1|TRBV25-1
CASRGDRRAEAFF
TGTGCCAGCAGGGGGGACAGGCGCGCTGAAGCTTTCTTT
>once|.|TRBJ1-2|TRBV4-1
CASSQGPGKGYGYTF
TGCGCCAGCAGCCAAGGCCCAGGGAAGGGGTATGGCTACACCTTC
>many|.|TRBJ1-3|TRBV29-1
CSVVEGRSSGNTIYF
TGCAGCGTTGTTGAGGGCCGGAGCTCTGGAAACACCATATATTTT
>many|TRBD2|TRBJ2-7|TRBV27
CASSLSGGGLQGQYF
TGTGCCAGCAGTTTAAGCGGGGGCGGACTCCAAGGGCAGTACTTC
>many|TRBD1|TRBJ2-7|TRBV7-9
CASSGTGYNEQYF
TGTGCCAGCAGCGGGACAGGGTATAACGAGCAGTACTTC
>once|TRBD2|TRBJ2-4|TRBV2
CASRGLENIQYF
TGTGCCAGCCGGGGACTAGAAAACATTCAGTACTTC
>many|.|TRBJ2-2|TRBV11-2
CASSQAGSGELFF
TGTGCCAGCAGCCAAGCAGGGTCCGGGGAGCTGTTTTTT
>many|TRBD1|TRBJ1-1|TRBV5-5
CASSLWGTGGEAFF
TGTGCCAGCAGCTTGTGGGGGACAGGGGGCGAAGCTTTCTTT
>.|.|TRBJ2-7|TRBV24-1
CATLSGGTPYEQYF
TGTGCCACCCTTAGCGGAGGGACCCCCTACGAGCAGTACTTC
>many|.|TRBJ2-7|TRBV5-1
CASSLDATAYEQYF
TGCGCCAGCAGCTTGGATGCCACCGCCTACGAGCAGTACTTC
>many|.|TRBJ1-1|TRBV5-1
CASSLVRRNTEAFF
TGCGCCAGCAGCTTGGTTAGACGGAACACTGAAGCTTTCTTT
>many|.|TRBJ2-2|TRBV28
CASSLLSRVYTGELFF
TGTGCCAGCAGTTTATTGAGCAGGGTATACACCGGGGAGCTGTTTTTT
>many|.|TRBJ1-5|TRBV2
CASSEAGYSNQPQHF
TGTGCCAGCAGTGAGGCAGGGTATAGCAATCAGCCCCAGCATTTT
>many|.|TRBJ2-7|TRBV2
CASSGDEQYF
TGTGCCAGCAGTGGGGACGAGCAGTACTTC
>.|TRBD1|TRBJ2-5|TRBV6-1
CASSPRRGRRPKETQYF
TGTGCCAGCAGTCCCAGAAGGGGGCGCCGTCCTAAAGAGACCCAGTACTTC
>.|.|TRBJ1-1|TRBV4-3
CASSRYKGTEAFF
TGCGCCAGCAGCCGATACAAAGGCACTGAAGCTTTCTTT
>few|.|TRBJ2-7|TRBV27
CASRVRSSYEQYF
TGTGCCAGCAGGGTAAGGAGCTCCTACGAGCAGTACTTC
>many|.|TRBJ1-1|TRBV19
CASSAGQSGAFF
TGTGCCAGTAGCGCCGGACAGTCTGGGGCTTTCTTT
>many|.|TRBJ1-2|TRBV28
CASSLNHRARMKNYGYTF
TGTGCCAGCAGTTTAAACCACAGGGCGAGAATGAAGAACTATGGCTACACCTTC
>many|TRBD2|TRBJ2-5|TRBV14
CASSQELAGLETQYF
TGTGCCAGCAGCCAAGAACTAGCGGGATTGGAGACCCAGTACTTC
>.|.|TRBJ1-1|TRBV12-5
CASGWGRSTDTEAFF
TGTGCTAGTGGTTGGGGTAGATCGACGGACACTGAAGCTTTCTTT
>few|TRBD2|TRBJ2-2|TRBV20-1
CSAPRSGKNTGELFF
TGCAGTGCTCCCCGGAGCGGGAAGAACACCGGGGAGCTGTTTTTT
>many|TRBD2|TRBJ2-2|TRBV6-2/TRBV6-3
CASSYSSGSFSNTGELFF
TGTGCCAGCAGTTATTCCAGCGGGAGTTTTTCGAACACCGGGGAGCTGTTTTTT
>many|.|TRBJ1-5|TRBV28
CASSSSHKAQPQHF
TGTGCCAGCAGTTCCTCACACAAAGCTCAGCCCCAGCATTTT
>.|TRBD2|TRBJ2-7|TRBV28
CASSATSGAPYEQYF
TGTGCCAGCAGTGCGACTAGCGGAGCCCCCTACGAGCAGTACTTC
>many|.|TRBJ2-4|TRBV15
CATSRQRGGTNIQYF
TGTGCCACCAGCAGACAAAGGGGGGGAACAAACATTCAGTACTTC
>many|.|TRBJ2-5|TRBV6-5
CASSTLGGEETQYF
TGTGCCAGCAGCACCTTGGGGGGCGAAGAGACCCAGTACTTC
>.|.|TRBJ2-7|TRBV3-1
CASRSPLRTEQYF
TGTGCCAGCAGATCTCCCCTACGTACCGAGCAGTACTTC
>many|.|TRBJ1-5|TRBV19
CASRQKGVQGNQPQHF
TGTGCCAGTAGACAGAAGGGGGTTCAGGGCAATCAGCCCCAGCATTTT
>once|TRBD1|TRBJ1-1|TRBV6-2/TRBV6-3
CASSYWTGGSEASF
TGTGCCAGCAGTTACTGGACAGGGGGCAGTGAAGCTTCCTTT
>many|TRBD2|TRBJ2-5|TRBV20-1
CSAGRGLALETQYF
TGCAGTGCCGGGAGAGGACTAGCTCTTGAGACCCAGTACTTC
>many|.|TRBJ1-6|TRBV3-1
CASREVGSPLHF
TGTGCCAGCAGAGAGGTGGGTTCACCCCTCCACTTT
>many|TRBD1|TRBJ2-5|TRBV30
CACRGQGAKTQYF
TGTGCCTGCCGAGGACAGGGGGCGAAGACCCAGTACTTC
>many|.|TRBJ2-2|TRBV28
CASSLPDYTGELFF
TGTGCCAGCAGTTTACCCGACTACACCGGGGAGCTGTTTTTT
>many|.|TRBJ1-5|TRBV15
CATSRDEGPALIDQPQHF
TGTGCCACCAGCAGAGATGAGGGTCCAGCCCTGATAGATCAGCCCCAGCATTTT
>many|.|TRBJ2-2|TRBV4-3
CASSQLRRAGELFF
TGCGCCAGCAGCCAACTAAGGAGGGCCGGGGAGCTGTTTTTT
>many|.|TRBJ2-7|TRBV2
CASSEPGRPSEQYF
TGTGCCAGCAGTGAACCGGGACGGCCTAGTGAGCAGTACTTC
>.|.|TRBJ1-2|TRBV12-3/TRBV12-4
CASSPGHVSYGYTF
TGTGCCAGCAGTCCCGGACATGTCTCCTATGGCTACACCTTC
>.|.|TRBJ1-3|TRBV29-1
CSVEDYWSNSGNTIYF
TGCAGCGTTGAGGATTATTGGTCGAACTCTGGAAACACCATATATTTT
>.|TRBD2|TRBJ2-7|TRBV7-2
CASSTSGGLEQYF
TGTGCCAGCAGTACTAGCGGGGGGCTCGAGCAGTACTTC
>many|.|TRBJ2-7|TRBV28
CASSRMTFEQYF
TGTGCCAGCAGTCGGATGACTTTCGAGCAGTACTTC
>many|TRBD1|TRBJ1-3|TRBV7-9
CASSSRGFGNTIYF
TGTGCCAGCAGCTCCAGGGGGTTTGGAAACACCATATATTTT
>.|.|TRBJ2-5|TRBV7-2
CASSLELREETQYF
TGTGCCAGCAGCTTAGAATTGAGGGAAGAGACCCAGTACTTC
>.|.|TRBJ1-1|TRBV5-1
CASSGWRADTEAFF
TGCGCCAGCAGCGGGTGGAGGGCGGACACTGAAGCTTTCTTT
>once|.|TRBJ2-5|TRBV5-1
CASSLEGGSETQYF
TGCGCCAGCAGCTTGGAGGGGGGGTCAGAGACCCAGTACTTC
>many|TRBD1|TRBJ1-1|TRBV6-5
CASSYTGGSTEAFF
TGTGCCAGCAGTTACACAGGGGGAAGCACTGAAGCTTTCTTT
>few|.|TRBJ1-2|TRBV3-1
CASSQASGRAGGYTF
TGTGCCAGCAGCCAAGCTAGCGGCAGGGCTGGCGGCTACACCTTC
>many|TRBD1|TRBJ2-6|TRBV5-6
CASSPGQGITGANVLTF
TGTGCCAGCAGCCCGGGACAGGGGATCACTGGGGCCAACGTCCTGACTTTC
>many|.|TRBJ1-1|TRBV12-3/TRBV12-4
CASNPTRQKGKEAFF
TGTGCCAGCAATCCCACGCGGCAGAAGGGTAAGGAAGCTTTCTTT
>many|TRBD2|TRBJ2-7|TRBV12-5
CASGLARLASDEQYF
TGTGCTAGTGGTTTGGCCCGACTAGCCTCCGACGAGCAGTACTTC
>.|TRBD1|TRBJ1-1|TRBV12-3/TRBV12-4
CASSTRQGDDPNTEAFF
TGTGCCAGCAGTACTAGACAGGGGGACGATCCGAACACTGAAGCTTTCTTT
>many|TRBD1|TRBJ1-5|TRBV28
CASRWTGKSRNQPQHF
TGTGCCAGCAGATGGACAGGGAAGTCTCGCAATCAGCCCCAGCATTTT